A selection of T cell receptor beta chains follows, all from one sample in a study of blood T cells in healthy people across ages. Via MiXCR, TCRdb re-called the 5' RACE reads, giving one row per CDR3 protein. Here the sample spans 1.2 million to 1.5 million distinct CDR3 sequences, 40% to 50% being singletons. Sequenced material: blood. Receptors originate from a woman younger than 30 in good health. The CDR3 runs from the conserved cysteine through the conserved F or W. D genes are given only for firm matches. Clone size is not always given. Where it is, it says once, few, many or a class for expanded clones.

>.|.|TRBJ1-3|TRBV6-5
CASSYGPGGGNTIYF
TGTGCCAGCAGTTACGGCCCGGGAGGTGGAAACACCATATATTTT
>.|TRBD2|TRBJ2-7|TRBV28
CAAQGSGDYKQYF
TGTGCCGCGCAAGGTAGCGGGGATTACAAGCAGTACTTC
>.|.|TRBJ1-2|TRBV10-2
CAIDTGFYGYTF
TGCGCCATCGATACAGGATTCTATGGCTACACCTTC
>.|TRBD1|TRBJ2-2|TRBV20-1
CSASGTGDTGELFF
TGCAGTGCTTCCGGGACAGGGGACACCGGGGAGCTGTTTTTT
>many|.|TRBJ2-1|TRBV28
CASSPRPGRPSYNEQFF
TGTGCCAGCAGTCCCCGCCCCGGCAGGCCCTCCTACAATGAGCAGTTCTTC
>.|.|TRBJ2-7|TRBV7-9
CASSLVLDLGGFYEQYF
TGTGCCAGCAGCTTAGTACTCGATCTTGGGGGCTTCTACGAGCAGTACTTC
>.|TRBD2|TRBJ2-3|TRBV4-2
CASSHLVAGGPPDTQYF
TGTGCCAGCAGCCACTTGGTAGCGGGGGGGCCTCCAGATACGCAGTATTTT
>.|.|TRBJ2-7|TRBV28
CASSLYQGNPTSSYEQYF
TGTGCCAGCAGTTTATACCAGGGAAACCCAACCTCTTCCTACGAGCAGTACTTC
>few|.|TRBJ1-1|TRBV29-1
CSVEFGLGKAEAFF
TGCAGCGTTGAATTCGGCCTGGGAAAAGCTGAAGCTTTCTTT
>.|.|TRBJ2-3|TRBV14
CASSQDRKVDGTDTQYF
TGTGCCAGCAGCCAAGATAGGAAGGTAGACGGCACAGATACGCAGTATTTT
>once|.|TRBJ1-2|TRBV30
CAWSPLYGYTF
TGTGCCTGGAGTCCGTTATATGGCTACACCTTC
>.|TRBD1|TRBJ2-7|TRBV27
CASSPDRGFHEQYF
TGTGCCAGCAGTCCCGACAGGGGTTTCCACGAGCAGTACTTC
>few|.|TRBJ2-1|TRBV13
CASSSPLDAYNEQFF
TGTGCCAGCAGCTCGCCTTTGGACGCTTACAATGAGCAGTTCTTC
>many|.|TRBJ2-1|TRBV6-5
CASSFGRVDYNEQFF
TGTGCCAGCAGTTTTGGACGGGTAGATTACAATGAGCAGTTCTTC
>.|.|TRBJ2-7|TRBV3-1
CAGSRGLLGAEQYF
TGTGCCGGCAGCCGCGGACTCCTGGGGGCCGAGCAGTACTTC
>.|.|TRBJ2-3|TRBV20-1
CSARGGYSTDTQYF
TGCAGTGCTAGAGGAGGCTACAGCACAGATACGCAGTATTTT
>.|.|TRBJ2-1|TRBV12-3/TRBV12-4
CASSLATINEQFF
TGTGCCAGCAGTTTAGCGACGATCAATGAGCAGTTCTTC
>few|.|TRBJ2-7|TRBV20-1
CSARDGRNNEQYF
TGCAGTGCTAGAGACGGCAGAAACAATGAGCAGTACTTC
>few|TRBD1|TRBJ2-5|TRBV24-1
CATSDATGGEETQYF
TGTGCCACCAGTGACGCCACAGGGGGCGAAGAGACCCAGTACTTC
>.|.|TRBJ2-3|TRBV2
CASSGTGSADTQYF
TGTGCCAGCAGTGGGACCGGGAGCGCAGATACGCAGTATTTT
>.|TRBD1|TRBJ2-1|TRBV12-3/TRBV12-4
CASSQQGASAGVQFF
TGTGCCAGCAGCCAACAGGGGGCGTCTGCAGGGGTCCAGTTCTTC
>.|.|TRBJ2-3|TRBV21-1
CASSPGTGDDTDTQYF
TGTGCCAGCAGCCCTGGGACAGGGGACGACACAGATACGCAGTATTTT
>many|TRBD1|TRBJ2-1|TRBV12-3/TRBV12-4
CASSWDSISYNEQFF
TGTGCCAGCAGTTGGGACAGCATCTCCTACAATGAGCAGTTCTTC
>.|TRBD2|TRBJ2-1|TRBV6-2/TRBV6-3
CASSYESGRAVEQFF
TGTGCCAGCAGTTACGAAAGCGGGAGGGCGGTTGAGCAGTTCTTC
>.|.|TRBJ2-1|TRBV6-5
CASSYTDSSYNEQFF
TGTGCCAGCAGTTACACGGATAGCTCCTACAATGAGCAGTTCTTC
>.|TRBD1|TRBJ2-3|TRBV10-3
CAIGAGGFYTDTQYF
TGTGCCATCGGGGCAGGGGGCTTCTACACAGATACGCAGTATTTT
>.|.|TRBJ2-6|TRBV3-1
CASSLGESSGANVLTF
TGTGCCAGCAGCCTCGGGGAGAGCTCTGGGGCCAACGTCCTGACTTTC